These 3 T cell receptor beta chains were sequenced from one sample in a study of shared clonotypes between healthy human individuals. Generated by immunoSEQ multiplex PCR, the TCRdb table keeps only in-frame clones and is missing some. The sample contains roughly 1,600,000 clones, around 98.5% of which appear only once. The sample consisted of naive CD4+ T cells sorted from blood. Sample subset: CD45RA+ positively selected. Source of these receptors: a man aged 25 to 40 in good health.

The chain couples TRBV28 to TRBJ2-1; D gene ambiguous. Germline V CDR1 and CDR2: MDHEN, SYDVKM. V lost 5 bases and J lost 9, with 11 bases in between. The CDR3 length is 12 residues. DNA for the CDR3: TGTGCCAGCAGTGCTAGACGTGGTGAGCAGTTCTTC. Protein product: CASSARRGEQFF.

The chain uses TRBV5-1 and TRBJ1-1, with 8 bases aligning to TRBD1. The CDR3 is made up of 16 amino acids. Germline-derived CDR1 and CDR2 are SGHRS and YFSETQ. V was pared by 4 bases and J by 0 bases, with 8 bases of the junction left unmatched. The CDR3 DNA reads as TGCGCCAGCAGCACTGGGACAGGAGTGATGAACACTGAAGCTTTCTTT. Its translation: CASSTGTGVMNTEAFF.

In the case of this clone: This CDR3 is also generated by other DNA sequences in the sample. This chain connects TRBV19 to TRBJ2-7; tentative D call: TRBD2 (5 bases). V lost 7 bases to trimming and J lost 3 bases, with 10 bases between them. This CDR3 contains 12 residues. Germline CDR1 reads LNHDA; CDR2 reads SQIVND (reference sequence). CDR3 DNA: TGTGCCAGTACGGGAAGAGACTACGAGCAGTACTTC. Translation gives CASTGRDYEQYF.